A single T cell receptor beta chain is shown here with its context. This clone appeared once. Its specific antigen is unknown. No much larger clonotype is one base removed from it; base qualities were not supplied. The immunoSEQ Assay, a bias-controlled multiplex PCR, was used to amplify TCRbeta CDR3 regions from genomic DNA. The original methods were these. Nucleated cell counts per sample were estimated from amplification of reference gene primers within the assay. To quantify the absolute abundance of each unique TCRbeta CDR3 rearrangement, sequence reads were collapsed and filtered. For each sample, productive Simpson clonality was calculated as the square root of Simpson's diversity index across productive rearrangements. This is the immuneACCESS table as TCRdb keeps it, with only in-frame sequences that have V and J called. A part of the clones is gone; compared with another copy, unresolved V genes explain less than half, and the rest is unexplained. V and J calls and clone size follow that table, whereas D and trimming were derived from the DNA. This sample gives roughly 220,000 clones in total; roughly 86% of them show up just once. 3% of the sample goes to the ten largest clones.

Whole blood was collected in K2EDTA tubes by collaborating institutions according to the institutions' own protocols. Collaborator samples were shipped for TCRbeta analysis as frozen whole blood, isolated PBMCs, or DNA extracted from either sample type. The entry originates in a study of blood T cell repertoires in COVID-19 (dated by TCRdb to about 2020). Study-wide context: Samples covering the acute and convalescent phases of COVID-19 were provided by collaborators in the United States, Italy and Spain. The repertoires were made available in a free public database intended to serve as a resource for research on the immune response to SARS-CoV-2. The prospective study material was composed of cDNA or gDNA derived from T cells, B-cell-depleted T cells, or PBMCs. The sample metadata nearly always contained a de-identified subject ID, COVID-19 status, age in years and sex. HLA class I and class II types, where available, came from metadata supplied by the sample provider rather than from assay-based typing. Subjects who had been exposed to COVID-19, were actively infected with it, or had recovered from it provided the deeply sampled blood TCRbeta repertoires that made up the dataset. The samples were drawn from the first 160 participants of the ongoing ImmuneRACE study and from 950 to 1,500 subjects provided by 6 global collaborators.

The CDR3 sequence holds 16 residues, the cysteine and phenylalanine included. Only the CDR3 part of the read is kept: 48 bases, read in frame from the first base. The V end gives up 3 bases and the J end 0 bases, leaving 4 bases in the junction not matched to a gene. As encoded in the germline V gene, CDR1 is KGHSH while CDR2 is LQKENI. Results and caveats for the whole study, not just this receptor: How much clinical and demographic metadata was included differed by source and by participant, and the metadata was provided uncurated.

The chain is encoded by TRBV18 joined to TRBJ1-1; a stretch of 10 junction bases matches TRBD1. This clonotype was obtained from a man between 60 and 70 years old with acute or convalescent COVID-19. Source material: peripheral blood. The CDR3 in this case is CASSPGTGAVNTEAFF. The nucleotide sequence is TGTGCCAGCTCACCCGGGACAGGGGCGGTGAACACTGAAGCTTTCTTT.